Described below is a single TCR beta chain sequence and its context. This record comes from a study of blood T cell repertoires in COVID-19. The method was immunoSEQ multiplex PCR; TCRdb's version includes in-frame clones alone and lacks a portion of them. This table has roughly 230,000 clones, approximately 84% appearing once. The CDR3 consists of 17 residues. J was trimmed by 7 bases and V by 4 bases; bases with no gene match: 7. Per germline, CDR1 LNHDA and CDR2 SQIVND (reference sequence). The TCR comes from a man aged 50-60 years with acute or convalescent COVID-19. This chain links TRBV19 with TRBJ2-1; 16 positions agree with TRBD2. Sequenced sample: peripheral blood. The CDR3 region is CASSTPGLAGGRNEQFF. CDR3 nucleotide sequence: TGTGCCAGTAGTACCCCGGGACTAGCGGGGGGGCGAAATGAGCAGTTCTTC.